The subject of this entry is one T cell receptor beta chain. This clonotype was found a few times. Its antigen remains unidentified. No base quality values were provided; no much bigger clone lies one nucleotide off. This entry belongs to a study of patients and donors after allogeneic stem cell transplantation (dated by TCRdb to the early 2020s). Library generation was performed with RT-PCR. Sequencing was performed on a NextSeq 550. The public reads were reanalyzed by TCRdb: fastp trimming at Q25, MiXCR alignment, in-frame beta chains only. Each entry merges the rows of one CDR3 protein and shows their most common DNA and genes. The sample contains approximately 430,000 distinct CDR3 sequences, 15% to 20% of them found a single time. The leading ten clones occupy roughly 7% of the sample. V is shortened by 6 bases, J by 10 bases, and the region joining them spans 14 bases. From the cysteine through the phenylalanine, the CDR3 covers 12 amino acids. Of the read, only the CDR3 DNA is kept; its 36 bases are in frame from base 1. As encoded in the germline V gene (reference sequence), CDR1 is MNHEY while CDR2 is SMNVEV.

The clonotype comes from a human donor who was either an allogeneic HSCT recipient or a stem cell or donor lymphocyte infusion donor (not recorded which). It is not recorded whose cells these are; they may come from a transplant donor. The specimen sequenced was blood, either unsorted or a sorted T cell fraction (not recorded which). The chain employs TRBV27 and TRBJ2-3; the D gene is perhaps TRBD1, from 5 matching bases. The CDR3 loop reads CASSPGSLPQYF. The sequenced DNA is TGTGCCAGCAGCCCAGGGTCCCTTCCGCAGTATTTT.